Listed below are T cell receptor beta chains from one sample, sequenced in a study of regulatory T cells in long-lasting Graves disease. TCRdb passed the multiplex PCR reads through MiXCR, listing each CDR3 protein once. Here the sample spans fewer than 600,000 distinct CDR3 sequences, 20% to 25% being singletons. The sequencing here drew on peripheral blood mononuclear cells (PBMCs), taken when the disease was refractory, from a patient treated with antithyroid drugs. The source is a female donor with Graves disease. Both conserved end residues are part of each CDR3. D genes are given only for firm matches. Only part of the rows carry a size: once, few, many, or a class if the clone is expanded.

V	D	size	J	CDR3	DNA
TRBV5-6	.	many	TRBJ1-4	CASSLAEAGSTNEKLFF	TGTGCCAGCAGCTTGGCCGAGGCGGGGTCAACTAATGAAAAACTGTTTTTT
TRBV28	.	many	TRBJ1-2	CASSPFHSAFGYTF	TGTGCCAGCAGTCCTTTTCACTCCGCATTTGGCTACACCTTC
TRBV28	.	many	TRBJ2-7	CASSSPWGGPYEQYF	TGTGCCAGCAGTTCCCCTTGGGGGGGGCCCTACGAGCAGTACTTC
TRBV6-5	.	many	TRBJ1-2	CASSLDHRSGYTF	TGTGCCAGCAGTTTGGACCACAGAAGTGGCTACACCTTC
TRBV7-9	TRBD1	.	TRBJ2-7	CASSSDRGQEQYF	TGTGCCAGCAGCTCGGACAGGGGGCAAGAGCAGTACTTC
TRBV28	.	many	TRBJ1-6	CASSPHGGRSYNSPLHF	TGTGCCAGCAGCCCACACGGCGGGAGGTCCTATAATTCACCCCTCCACTTT
TRBV9	.	many	TRBJ1-1	CASSAPQEEDTEAFF	TGTGCCAGCAGCGCCCCACAGGAAGAGGACACTGAAGCTTTCTTT
TRBV28	.	many	TRBJ1-3	CASSPGLGGNTIYF	TGTGCCAGCAGTCCGGGACTGGGGGGAAACACCATATATTTT
TRBV7-9	.	few	TRBJ2-3	CASSPRQAGTPDTQYF	TGTGCCAGCAGCCCGAGACAGGCGGGGACCCCAGATACGCAGTATTTT
TRBV28	.	many	TRBJ1-6	CASRPHGLGGESPLHF	TGTGCCAGCAGACCTCACGGGTTAGGGGGAGAATCACCCCTCCACTTT
TRBV7-2	TRBD1	many	TRBJ2-5	CASSRRTGYQETQYF	TGTGCCAGCAGCAGACGGACAGGGTACCAAGAGACCCAGTACTTC
TRBV27	TRBD1	many	TRBJ1-1	CASSPSPQQGENTEAFF	TGTGCCAGCAGTCCCAGCCCCCAACAGGGGGAGAACACTGAAGCTTTCTTT